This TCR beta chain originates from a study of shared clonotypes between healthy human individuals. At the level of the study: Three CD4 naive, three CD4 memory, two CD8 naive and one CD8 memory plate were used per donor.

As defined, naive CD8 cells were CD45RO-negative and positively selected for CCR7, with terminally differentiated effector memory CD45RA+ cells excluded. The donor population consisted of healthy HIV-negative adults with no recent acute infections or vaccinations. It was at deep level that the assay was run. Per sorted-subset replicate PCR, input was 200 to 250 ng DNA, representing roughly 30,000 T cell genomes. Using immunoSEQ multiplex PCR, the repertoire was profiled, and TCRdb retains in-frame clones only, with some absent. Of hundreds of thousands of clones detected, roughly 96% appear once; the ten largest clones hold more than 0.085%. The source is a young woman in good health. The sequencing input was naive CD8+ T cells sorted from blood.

CDR3 amino acids: CASSFAVGRETQYF. DNA of the CDR3: TGTGCCAGCAGCTTCGCGGTAGGGCGGGAGACCCAGTACTTC. The rearrangement uses TRBV5-6 and TRBJ2-5; D is undetermined. In germline, CDR1 is SGHDT, CDR2 YYEEEE. This CDR3 has 14 amino acids. Deletions cut 2 bases from V and 5 bases from J, with 13 bases between.